This is a list of T cell receptor beta chains from one sample in a study of blood T cell repertoires in COVID-19. Only in-frame clones appear in the TCRdb table, and some are missing; sequencing was by immunoSEQ multiplex PCR. The sample lists around 97,000 clones; about 85% were seen once. Input material: peripheral blood. Every receptor here comes from a man aged 45 to 65 in a cohort sampled during active COVID-19. The CDR3 runs from the conserved cysteine through the conserved F or W. Each record gives: clone size, J gene, D gene, V gene, CDR3 DNA, CDR3 protein. The D gene is left open where the match is weak. Expanded clones are given a class, and other clones once, few, many or no size at all.

NA,TRBJ2-3,TRBD2,TRBV5-6,TGTGCCAGCAGGGCCTTCGGGGGGGCCGGCACAGATACGCAGTATTTT,CASRAFGGAGTDTQYF
once,TRBJ1-2,NA,TRBV6-1,TGTGCCAGCAGTGAATCTCTGAGTAGTTATGGCTACACCTTC,CASSESLSSYGYTF
once,TRBJ2-1,NA,TRBV12-3/TRBV12-4,TGTGCCAGCAGTCATCGAGACAATGAGCAGTTCTTC,CASSHRDNEQFF
NA,TRBJ1-5,NA,TRBV5-4,TGTGCCAGCAGCCCCAACGGGGGGGCTGGACAGCCCCAGCATTTT,CASSPNGGAGQPQHF
NA,TRBJ2-2,TRBD2,TRBV4-2,TGTGCCAGCAGCCAAGGGGGGAGGGGCGGGGAGCTGTTTTTT,CASSQGGRGGELFF
NA,TRBJ1-1,NA,TRBV2,TGTGCCAGCAGTGCACAGACGGTGAACACTGAAGCTTTCTTT,CASSAQTVNTEAFF
NA,TRBJ1-2,TRBD1,TRBV29-1,TGCAGCGTTGGCCCCACCCATCGGACAGGGAGCGGCTACACCTTC,CSVGPTHRTGSGYTF
NA,TRBJ1-5,TRBD1,TRBV7-2,TGTGCCAGCAGCGAACGGACAGGGGGACAGCCCCAGCATTTT,CASSERTGGQPQHF
NA,TRBJ2-6,NA,TRBV29-1,TGCAGCGTTGAGGGGAGCTCTGGGGCCAACGTCCTGACTTTC,CSVEGSSGANVLTF
NA,TRBJ2-3,NA,TRBV5-3,TGTGCCAGAAGCTCCCTTCTTCAGACTCGAAGCGGGTATTTT,CARSSLLQTRSGYF
NA,TRBJ1-5,NA,TRBV6-1,TGTGCCAGCAGTGGCGGCGGAAGAATTAGCAATCAGCCCCAGCATTTT,CASSGGGRISNQPQHF
NA,TRBJ1-5,TRBD1,TRBV6-6,TGTGCCAGCACCAAGGAGGGGGCGCCCGCTCAGCCCCAGCATTTT,CASTKEGAPAQPQHF
NA,TRBJ1-5,NA,TRBV5-1,TGCGCCAGCAGCTTGGGAGGCGAGGCTTCGGCCCAGCATTTT,CASSLGGEASAQHF
few,TRBJ2-3,TRBD2,TRBV27,TGTGCCAGCAGTACCGAACCCCTGGGACTAGCGGGGGGGACAGATACGCAGTATTTT,CASSTEPLGLAGGTDTQYF
NA,TRBJ2-5,TRBD2,TRBV6-1,TGTGCCAGCAGTGCCCTAGCGGGGGGGCCCCAAGAGACCCAGTACTTC,CASSALAGGPQETQYF
NA,TRBJ2-3,TRBD1,TRBV7-9,TGTGCCAGCAGCTTATCAAAGACAGGGGGAGATACGCAGTATTTT,CASSLSKTGGDTQYF
NA,TRBJ1-1,NA,TRBV5-1,TGCGCCAGCAGCTTGGCGGGGACTCCTGAAGCTTTCTTT,CASSLAGTPEAFF
once,TRBJ1-4,TRBD1,TRBV18,TGTGCCAGCTCACCACGAGGGCTCATCAGGGGGGATGAAAAACTGTTTTTT,CASSPRGLIRGDEKLFF
NA,TRBJ2-2,NA,TRBV2,TGTGCCAGCAGACCCAAACAGGACACCGGGGAGCTGTTTTTT,CASRPKQDTGELFF
once,TRBJ2-3,TRBD2,TRBV7-2,TGTGCCAGCAGCTTATCCCCCCTAGCGGGGAGCACAGATACGCAGTATTTT,CASSLSPLAGSTDTQYF
NA,TRBJ2-3,NA,TRBV12-3/TRBV12-4,TGTGCCAGCAGTGCCGACAGAGCAGATACGCAGTATTTT,CASSADRADTQYF
NA,TRBJ1-5,NA,TRBV28,TGTGCCAGCAGTCCCGGCGGGGGCAGCTTTAGCAATCAGCCCCAGCATTTT,CASSPGGGSFSNQPQHF
NA,TRBJ1-5,TRBD1,TRBV10-3,TGTGCCATCAGCCGACAGGGGGCCAATCAGCCCCAGCATTTT,CAISRQGANQPQHF
NA,TRBJ1-1,NA,TRBV12-3/TRBV12-4,TGTGCCAGCAGTCGACGGGGAAACACTGAAGCTTTCTTT,CASSRRGNTEAFF
NA,TRBJ1-3,NA,TRBV5-6,TGTGCCAGCAGCTTGCAGGGAAGGACTGGAAACACCATATATTTT,CASSLQGRTGNTIYF
NA,TRBJ1-4,NA,TRBV4-1,TGCGCCAGCAGCCAAGATTGGGGGCGAGATGAAAAACTGTTTTTT,CASSQDWGRDEKLFF
NA,TRBJ2-5,NA,TRBV6-5,TGTGCCAGCAGTTACATCGGGGAGACCCAGTACTTC,CASSYIGETQYF
NA,TRBJ2-1,NA,TRBV11-2,TGTGCCAGCAGCTTAGCAGGGGTTCCCTACAATGAGCAGTTCTTC,CASSLAGVPYNEQFF
NA,TRBJ1-5,TRBD1,TRBV19,TGTGCCAGTAGTATAAAGGGACAGGGAAACAAAAGCAATCAGCCCCAGCATTTT,CASSIKGQGNKSNQPQHF
NA,TRBJ2-4,TRBD2,TRBV2,TGTGCCAGCAGGTCCCCTAGCGGGGGCGGCATTCAGTACTTC,CASRSPSGGGIQYF
NA,TRBJ2-5,TRBD2,TRBV4-2,TGTGCCAGCAGCCAAGATCAGCTAGCGGGGGTCCAAGAGACCCAGTACTTC,CASSQDQLAGVQETQYF
NA,TRBJ2-5,TRBD2,TRBV5-1,TGCGCCAGCAGAGGACTAGCGGGGAAAGAGACCCAGTACTTC,CASRGLAGKETQYF
NA,TRBJ2-2,NA,TRBV3-1/TRBV3-2,TGTGCCAGCAGCCAATTCGAGTCCGGGGAGCTGTTTTTT,CASSQFESGELFF
NA,TRBJ1-6,NA,TRBV5-1,TGCGCCACCCAGGGTGACGATAATTCACCCCTCCACTTT,CATQGDDNSPLHF
NA,TRBJ2-7,NA,TRBV14,TGTGCCAGCAGCCAAGGTGGCAGGGCCTCCTACGAGCAGTACTTC,CASSQGGRASYEQYF
NA,TRBJ1-1,TRBD1,TRBV18,TGTGCCAGCTCACCGAACCAGGGGGGCAACACTGAAGCTTTCTTT,CASSPNQGGNTEAFF
NA,TRBJ1-6,TRBD1,TRBV9,TGTGCCAGCAGCGCGGGTGGGACAGGGAGTAATTCACCCCTCCACTTT,CASSAGGTGSNSPLHF
once,TRBJ1-4,NA,TRBV10-1,TGCGCCAGCACCCACCTACTACAGGGACGGTTTAATGAAAAACTGTTTTTT,CASTHLLQGRFNEKLFF
NA,TRBJ2-3,TRBD2,TRBV5-1,TGCGCCAGCAGCTCGGGACTAGCGGGGGGACGAAGCACAGATACGCAGTATTTT,CASSSGLAGGRSTDTQYF
NA,TRBJ1-4,NA,TRBV4-1,TGCGCCAGCAGCCAAACGGGGAAAAGAAGTGAAAAACTGTTTTTT,CASSQTGKRSEKLFF
NA,TRBJ2-1,TRBD2,TRBV9,TGTGCCAGCAGCGGGAGCGGGGGGGCACGGAATGAGCAGTTCTTC,CASSGSGGARNEQFF
NA,TRBJ2-5,NA,TRBV4-1,TGCGCCAGCAGCCAACAAAGCGGAGCCCCCGGGACCCAGTACTTC,CASSQQSGAPGTQYF
few,TRBJ2-1,TRBD2,TRBV4-1,TGCGCCAGCAGCCGGACTAGCGATTACAATGAGCAGTTCTTC,CASSRTSDYNEQFF
NA,TRBJ2-2,NA,TRBV2,TGTGCCAGCAATGGGGACATCACGAACACCGGGGAGCTGTTTTTT,CASNGDITNTGELFF